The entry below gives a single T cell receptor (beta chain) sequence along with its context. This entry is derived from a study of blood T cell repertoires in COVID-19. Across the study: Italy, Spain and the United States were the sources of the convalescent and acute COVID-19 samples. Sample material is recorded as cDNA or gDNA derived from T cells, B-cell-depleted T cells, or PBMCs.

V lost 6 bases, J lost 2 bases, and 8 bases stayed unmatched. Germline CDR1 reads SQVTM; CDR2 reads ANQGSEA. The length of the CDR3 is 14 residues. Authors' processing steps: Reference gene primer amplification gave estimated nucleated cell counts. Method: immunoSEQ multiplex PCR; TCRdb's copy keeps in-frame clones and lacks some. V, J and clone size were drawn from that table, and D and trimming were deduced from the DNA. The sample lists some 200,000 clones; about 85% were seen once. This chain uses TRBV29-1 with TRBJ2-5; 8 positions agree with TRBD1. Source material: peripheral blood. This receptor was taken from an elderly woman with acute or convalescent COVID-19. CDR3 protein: CSVVQGGLQETQYF. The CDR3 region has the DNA TGCAGCGTAGTACAGGGGGGCCTTCAAGAGACCCAGTACTTC.